Listed below are T cell receptor beta chains from one sample, sequenced in a study of blood T cell repertoires in COVID-19. Libraries were prepared by immunoSEQ multiplex PCR; TCRdb keeps only in-frame clonotypes and omits some of them. The sample carries 150,000 to 200,000 clones, around 85% recorded once. Material: peripheral blood. These receptors came from a woman older than 75 with acute or convalescent COVID-19. Each CDR3 is given with its conserved first and last residue. A D gene is named only where the DNA matches it firmly. A row's size may be missing; if present it is once, few, many or a size class.

J	size	V	D	CDR3	DNA
TRBJ2-7	few	TRBV5-1	TRBD2	CASSLTSGGYYEQYF	TGCGCCAGCAGCTTGACTAGCGGGGGTTACTACGAGCAGTACTTC
TRBJ2-3	-	TRBV5-4	TRBD2	CASSLTSGGTDTQYF	TGTGCCAGCAGCCTGACTAGCGGGGGCACAGATACGCAGTATTTT
TRBJ1-5	-	TRBV12-5	-	CASGLVRGRGNQPQHF	TGTGCTAGTGGTTTGGTACGGGGGAGGGGCAATCAGCCCCAGCATTTT
TRBJ2-2	few	TRBV9	TRBD1	CASAPTGDTGELFF	TGTGCCAGCGCACCAACAGGGGACACCGGGGAGCTGTTTTTT
TRBJ1-3	-	TRBV3-1/TRBV3-2	TRBD1	CASSPHLTGSGNTIYF	TGTGCCAGCAGCCCCCACCTGACAGGGTCTGGAAACACCATATATTTT
TRBJ1-1	-	TRBV20-1	-	CSASRLGAMNTEAFF	TGCAGTGCTAGTAGGCTGGGGGCGATGAACACTGAAGCTTTCTTT
TRBJ2-7	once	TRBV6-1	-	CASSEARGGESYEQYF	TGTGCCAGCAGTGAAGCGAGAGGCGGGGAGTCCTACGAGCAGTACTTC
TRBJ1-2	-	TRBV3-1/TRBV3-2	-	CASSHLPYTF	TGTGCCAGCAGCCATCTCCCCTACACCTTC
TRBJ2-7	-	TRBV18	-	CASSPRAGSHEQYF	TGTGCCAGCTCACCAAGGGCAGGGTCCCACGAGCAGTACTTC
TRBJ2-7	once	TRBV10-1	TRBD2	CASSEGSGGYEQYF	TGCGCCAGCAGTGAGGGTAGCGGGGGATACGAGCAGTACTTC
TRBJ1-3	-	TRBV28	-	CASRYQGTKGNTIYF	TGTGCCAGCCGATATCAGGGGACAAAGGGAAACACCATATATTTT
TRBJ2-7	-	TRBV15	-	CATSRDPPYASKEQYF	TGTGCCACCAGCAGAGATCCCCCTTACGCCTCTAAGGAGCAGTACTTC
TRBJ1-3	-	TRBV7-2	-	CASSLDSRRDDSGNTIYF	TGTGCCAGCAGCCTCGATAGCAGGAGGGACGACTCTGGAAACACCATATATTTT
TRBJ2-7	-	TRBV18	TRBD2	CASSPPASGLYEQYF	TGTGCCAGCTCACCACCGGCTAGCGGCCTCTACGAGCAGTACTTC
TRBJ1-1	-	TRBV2	TRBD1	CASRRDRGTEAFF	TGTGCCAGCAGACGGGACAGGGGGACTGAAGCTTTCTTT